Below are 2 T cell receptor beta chains sequenced from a single sample in a study of monozygotic twins with inflammatory bowel disease. TCRdb re-called the 5' RACE reads and catalogs CDR3 proteins one per entry, DNA excluded. In total, the table holds more than 350,000 distinct CDR3 sequences. Sequencing was done on a sample of blood. These receptor sequences come from a human donor with ulcerative colitis or Crohn's disease, or a healthy co-twin of an affected twin (not recorded which).

J is TRBJ1-4 and V is TRBV5-1. The CDR3 spans 15 residues. CDR1 is SGHRS, CDR2 YFSETQ, per germline. The chain's CDR3 is CASGLEGEANEKLFF.

The V gene is TRBV21-1, the J gene TRBJ1-5; the TRBD1 assignment by TCRdb is unverifiable without DNA. TRBV21-1 is a recognized pseudogene. The CDR3 runs 16 residues. The CDR3 sequence: CASSKGPRGSNQPQHF.